Listed here are 28 T cell receptor beta chains from one sample, sequenced in a study of T cells in women clearing cervical HPV infection. Assay used: immunoSEQ multiplex PCR; TCRdb lists only in-frame clones, some missing. The sample includes some 28,000 clones. The sample comprised blood buffy coat. Every receptor here comes from a woman between 18 and 70 years old with a cervical HPV16 infection that either progressed to CIN3+ or cleared (not recorded which).

To note about this clone: The read gets to within 3 residues of the CDR3 end, and the germline J gene fills in the rest. The V call is TRBV7-8, the J call TRBJ2-5, with 8 bases identical to TRBD1. J was trimmed by 5 bases and V by 6 bases; bases with no gene match: 11. This CDR3 has 15 amino acids. Per germline, CDR1 SGHVS and CDR2 FQNEAQ. CDR3 in amino acids: CASRNDRGLGETQYF. CDR3 DNA (partial): TGTGCCAGCAGAAATGACAGGGGCCTTGGGGAGACC.

In regard to this clone: Coverage ceases 3 residues before the CDR3 finishes, and the germline J gene fills in the end. V and J are TRBV14 and TRBJ2-7; 7 nucleotides line up with TRBD1. This CDR3 is 16 amino acids long. Germline trimming cut 0 bases from V and 6 bases from J; bases unmatched to any gene: 11. The germline gives CDR1 SGHDN, CDR2 FVKESK. CDR3 amino acids: CASSQEVEGAKSEQYF. Incomplete CDR3 DNA: TGTGCCAGCAGCCAAGAAGTTGAGGGGGCTAAGTCCGAG.

As regards this clone: Coverage ceases 3 residues before the CDR3 finishes, and the germline J gene fills in the end. The chain carries TRBV20-1 and TRBJ2-3, with 9 bases aligning to TRBD2. J was trimmed by 6 bases and V by 1 base; bases with no gene match: 8. The germline V gene encodes CDR1 DFQATT and CDR2 SNEGSKA (reference sequence). The CDR3 consists of 15 residues. The sequenced part of the CDR3 DNA is TGCAGTGCTAGAGCTGGTGCCGCGGGGGGGGATACG. Its translation is CSARAGAAGGDT. The CDR3 in its entirety is CSARAGAAGGDTQYF.

In terms of frequency, this clone is medium-sized (0.01 to 0.1%). At one end the junction does not follow the germline gene, possibly because of a read error. The sequenced fragment ends 3 residues before the CDR3 boundary, so the rest is inferred from the germline J gene. The V call is TRBV4-2, the J call TRBJ1-4, with no clear D. This CDR3 is built from 15 residues. Germline CDR1 is LGHNA and CDR2 is YNFKEQ. The CDR3 region is CASSQRGQTNEKLFF. The sequenced CDR3 bases are TGCGCCAGCAGCCAACGTGGGCAAACTAATGAAAAA.

About this clone itself: Read coverage stops 3 residues before the CDR3 terminus; the germline J gene supplies the remainder. The chain carries TRBV28 and TRBJ1-3; 8 nucleotides align to TRBD1. There are 14 residues in the CDR3. Germline CDR1 MDHEN, CDR2 SYDVKM. V gave up 8 bases and J gave up 5 bases; unmatched junction bases: 8. The part of the CDR3 DNA that was read is TGTGCCAGCCGTTCCGGACAGGGAAGAAACACC. Translation gives CASRSGQGRNT. The whole CDR3 is CASRSGQGRNTIYF.

A note on this clone: The observed sequence ends 3 residues before the CDR3 terminus, with the missing tail filled in from the germline J gene. The chain has TRBV7-2 and TRBJ1-2; no reliable D call. The germline V gene has CDR1 SGHTA and CDR2 FQGNSA. The CDR3 covers 12 residues. CDR3 DNA (partial): TGTGCCAGCAAGCCCCCCCAAGGGGGC. Translated, it gives CASKPPQGG. The whole CDR3 is CASKPPQGGYTF.

Regarding this clone: Sequencing ends 3 residues short of the CDR3 end; the germline J gene provides the rest. The V call is TRBV29-1, the J call TRBJ1-2; TRBD1 agrees at 9 bases. The junction had 6 bases not matched to a gene; V was cut back by 1 base and J by 0 bases. The CDR3 runs 16 residues. The germline CDR1 and CDR2 sequences are SQVTM and ANQGSEA. CDR3 in amino acids: CSVEGRDRVTNYGYTF. The sequenced CDR3 bases are TGCAGCGTTGAAGGCCGGGACAGGGTCACTAACTATGGC.

In regard to this clone: Read coverage stops 3 residues before the CDR3 terminus; the germline J gene supplies the remainder. The chain employs TRBV7-2 and TRBJ1-2, with a possible D match to TRBD1 (6 bases). The germline gives CDR1 SGHTA, CDR2 FQGNSA. This CDR3 region has 14 residues. CDR3 region: CASSKWDTRNDYTF. The DNA read from the CDR3 is TGTGCCAGCAGCAAATGGGACACTCGAAACGAC.

The CDR3 spells CASSWNRGQGGTQYF. The CDR3 bases that were read are TGTGCCAGCAGCTGGAATCGGGGACAGGGCGGGACG. The chain recombines TRBV7-6 with TRBJ2-3, with 9 bases that match TRBD1. Read coverage stops 3 residues before the CDR3 terminus; the germline J gene supplies the remainder. Germline values: CDR1 SGHVS, CDR2 FNYEAQ. The CDR3 extends over 15 amino acids.

In the case of this clone: From the germline J gene comes the end of the CDR3, since the read stops 3 residues before it. This chain joins TRBV18 and TRBJ1-1; D remains unclear. Germline-derived CDR1 and CDR2 are KGHSH and LQKENI. The CDR3 has 19 residues. CDR3 sequence reads: CASSPRSLAGGPGEETAFF. CDR3 DNA (partial): TGTGCCAGCTCACCACGTTCGCTAGCGGGAGGGCCGGGTGAGGAGACA.

With regard to this clone: The CDR3 is cut off 3 residues early in the read; its end comes from the germline J gene. This sequence joins TRBV12-5 and TRBJ1-1; 8 nucleotides line up with TRBD1. Looked up from germline, CDR1 is LGHNT and CDR2 is FRNRAP. This CDR3 comprises 17 residues. V shed 5 bases and J 3 bases; nucleotides not matched to a gene: 14. The CDR3 protein is CASGEYGTGGRDTEAFF. CDR3 DNA, as far as it was read: TGTGCTAGTGGTGAATACGGTACAGGGGGAAGGGACACTGAA.

Of note for this clone: The read stops 3 residues short of the end of the CDR3; the missing end is completed from the germline J gene. This chain joins TRBV14 and TRBJ2-4, with D tentatively TRBD1 (6 bases). This CDR3 has 15 residues. Germline-derived CDR1 and CDR2 are SGHDN and FVKESK. V was shortened by 0 bases and J by 3 bases, with 9 bases between the two germline ends. The CDR3 loop is CASSQDEGGKNIQYF. CDR3 DNA, as far as it was read: TGTGCCAGCAGCCAAGATGAAGGGGGCAAAAACATT.

Concerning this clone: Read coverage stops 3 residues before the CDR3 terminus; the germline J gene supplies the remainder. The chain has TRBV13 and TRBJ2-3, with TRBD2 identical over 12 bases. Losses at the gene ends were 4 bases for V and 3 bases for J; bases not matched to a gene: 5. This CDR3 is built from 16 residues. In germline, CDR1 is PRHDT, CDR2 FYEKMQ (reference sequence). CDR3 DNA (partial): TGTGCCAGCAGCTCCCTAGCGGGGGGGAGTACAGATACG. Its translation is CASSSLAGGSTDT. The whole CDR3 sequence is CASSSLAGGSTDTQYF.

A note on this clone: The observed sequence ends 3 residues before the CDR3 terminus, with the missing tail filled in from the germline J gene. The J gene is TRBJ2-3, the V gene TRBV19; TRBD2 agrees at 8 bases. The germline gives CDR1 LNHDA, CDR2 SQIVND (reference sequence). The CDR3 spans 16 residues. The V gene end was trimmed by 6 bases and the J gene end by 0 bases; junction bases not matched to a gene: 8. CDR3 sequence reads: CASRGNSGKSTDTQYF. CDR3 bases read: TGTGCCAGTAGGGGGAATAGCGGGAAAAGCACAGATACG.

For this clone: The CDR3 goes on 3 residues after the read ends, and that part is filled in from the germline J gene. The V gene is TRBV30, the J gene TRBJ2-7, with 7 bases identical to TRBD1. This CDR3 contains 13 residues. V lost 2 bases, J lost 3 bases, and 4 bases stayed unmatched. The germline V gene has CDR1 GTSNPN and CDR2 SVGIG (reference sequence). The covered CDR3 bases are TGTGCCTGGAGTCGTACAGGGGTCTACGAG. It translates to CAWSRTGVYE. The entire CDR3 protein is CAWSRTGVYEQYF. Using reference TRBV30 and TRBJ2-7 for the parts outside the CDR3, the full variable domain is SQTIHQWPATLVQPVGSPLSLECTVEGTSNPNLYWYRQAAGRGLQLLFYSVGIGQISSEVPQNLSASRPQDRQFILSSKKLLLSDSGFYLCAWSRTGVYEQYFGPGTRLTVT.

A word on this clone: The read ends 3 residues shy of where the CDR3 ends; the end is completed using the germline J gene. The gene calls are TRBV19 and TRBJ1-5; 7 nucleotides align to TRBD1. This CDR3 has 14 residues. Germline loops: CDR1 LNHDA, CDR2 SQIVND (reference sequence). V lost 4 bases, J lost 6 bases, and 6 bases stayed unmatched. The part of the CDR3 DNA that was read is TGTGCCAGTAGTACTAGACAGGGAGGTCAGCCC. Protein sequence: CASSTRQGGQP. The full CDR3 sequence reads CASSTRQGGQPQHF.

Points on this clone: The read comes to an end 3 residues before the CDR3 does, leaving the germline J gene to fill in the end. The V and J genes are TRBV4-2 and TRBJ2-1, with D perhaps TRBD1 (8 bases). The CDR3 loop spans 17 amino acids. From germline, CDR1 is LGHNA and CDR2 YNFKEQ. The germline V and J ends were trimmed by 4 bases and 5 bases, with 21 bases remaining between them. Partial CDR3 DNA: TGTGCCAGCAGCCCCGGACAGGGCAGTCGGGGGGACAATGAG. It translates to CASSPGQGSRGDNE. The CDR3 in its entirety is CASSPGQGSRGDNEQFF.

Notes on this clone: The CDR3 is cut off 3 residues early in the read; its end comes from the germline J gene. The chain combines TRBV9 with TRBJ1-5; tentatively, D is TRBD1 (6 bases). This CDR3 spans 15 amino acids. Germline loops: CDR1 SGDLS, CDR2 YYNGEE. V dropped 0 bases and J dropped 5 bases, with 12 bases sitting between them. This CDR3 is CASSVEGGADQPQHF. CDR3 DNA, as far as it was read: TGTGCCAGCAGCGTAGAGGGGGGGGCAGATCAGCCC.

About this clone: The CDR3 is cut off 3 residues early in the read; its end comes from the germline J gene. The chain recombines TRBV7-6 with TRBJ2-2; TRBD1 agrees at 11 bases. The CDR3 runs 16 residues. The junction had 9 bases not matched to a gene; V was cut back by 5 bases and J by 7 bases. Per germline, CDR1 SGHVS and CDR2 FNYEAQ. The sequenced CDR3 bases are TGTGCCAGCAGCCTCAGAGGACAGGGGGCGGGCGGGGAG. Its translation is CASSLRGQGAGGE. The CDR3 reads in full as CASSLRGQGAGGELFF.

In regard to this clone: From the germline J gene comes the end of the CDR3, since the read stops 3 residues before it. The V call is TRBV30, the J call TRBJ2-7; no reliable D call. The CDR3 runs to 11 residues. The V gene lost 3 bases and the J gene lost 3 bases, with 6 bases spanning the gap. CDR1 is GTSNPN, CDR2 SVGIG, per germline (reference sequence). CDR3 bases read: TGTGCCTGGAGCCGGTTCTACGAG. Amino acid sequence: CAWSRFYE. The entire CDR3 protein is CAWSRFYEQYF.

Details on this clone: The read gets to within 3 residues of the CDR3 end, and the germline J gene fills in the rest. The rearrangement joins TRBV10-3 to TRBJ2-7, with TRBD2 matching 14 bases. The germline CDR1 and CDR2 sequences are ENHRY and SYGVKD. The J segment lost 5 bases and the V segment lost 7 bases, leaving 7 bases of the junction unmatched. The CDR3 sequence is 15 residues long. This CDR3 reads CAIKPTSGRVNEQYF. The CDR3 bases that were read are TGTGCCATCAAACCGACTAGCGGGAGGGTAAACGAG.

A remark on this clone: The DNA ends 3 residues before the CDR3 does, and the rest of the CDR3 is filled in from the germline J gene. V usage is TRBV9 and J usage is TRBJ2-1; TRBD1 is a possible D gene (6 bases). Germline assignment: CDR1 SGDLS and CDR2 YYNGEE. Trimming removed 0 bases at V and 8 bases at J, with 9 bases between. The CDR3 extends over 13 amino acids. Incomplete CDR3 DNA: TGTGCCAGCAGCGTAGCCCCAGGGGATGAG. This sequence encodes CASSVAPGDE. The CDR3 reads in full as CASSVAPGDEQFF.

The CDR3 region is CASSLKGAETQYF. Incomplete CDR3 DNA: TGTGCCAGCAGTTTAAAGGGGGCTGAGACC. V usage is TRBV28 and J usage is TRBJ2-5; 7 positions agree with TRBD1. The read finishes 3 residues shy of the CDR3 end, and the germline J gene is used to complete it. CDR3 length: 13 residues. The germline CDR1 and CDR2 sequences are MDHEN and SYDVKM. V lost 2 bases and J lost 5; bases outside the gene matches: 2.

On this clone itself: Read coverage stops 3 residues before the CDR3 terminus; the germline J gene supplies the remainder. The J gene is TRBJ2-5, the V gene TRBV6-2 or TRBV6-3; 9 nucleotides align to TRBD2. CDR1 and CDR2 from the germline V gene are MNHEY and SVGEGT. V shed 7 bases, J shed 4 bases, and the junction held 10 bases outside the gene matches. This CDR3 is built from 15 residues. Incomplete CDR3 DNA: TGTGCCAGCATCACGGGGCGGGGGGGCCTAGAGACC. Translating it yields CASITGRGGLET. The whole CDR3 protein reads CASITGRGGLETQYF.

The CDR3 bases that were read are TGTGCCAGCAGTCCTAAGACTAGCGCTTCCTACGAC. Encoded protein: CASSPKTSASYD. The full CDR3 protein is CASSPKTSASYDYTF. The rearrangement joins TRBV7-2 to TRBJ1-2; D not certain. The CDR3 goes on 3 residues after the read ends, and that part is filled in from the germline J gene. Germline values: CDR1 SGHTA, CDR2 FQGNSA. The CDR3 is 15 amino acids.

Remarks on this clone: The CDR3 end lies 3 residues beyond the end of the read and is filled in from the germline J gene. V is TRBV20-1 and J is TRBJ2-7, with D perhaps TRBD1 (6 bases). Germline V lookup: CDR1 DFQATT, CDR2 SNEGSKA (reference sequence). Trimming stripped 5 bases from V and 0 bases from J, with 17 bases between. The CDR3 totals 15 residues. CDR3 DNA, as far as it was read: TGCAGTGCTCACTACAGGGTCCATGACTCCTACGAG. Translating it yields CSAHYRVHDSYE. The whole CDR3 sequence is CSAHYRVHDSYEQYF.

Turning to this clone: The DNA ends 3 residues before the CDR3 does, and the rest of the CDR3 is filled in from the germline J gene. The sample has other DNA sequences that encode this CDR3 too. The V gene is TRBV29-1, the J gene TRBJ2-5; TRBD2 matches at 7 bases. CDR1 is SQVTM, CDR2 ANQGSEA, per germline. The CDR3 length is 12 residues. With 3 bases clipped from V and 3 bases from J, the junction kept 1 base outside the gene matches. CDR3 sequence reads: CSVDRGEETQYF. The sequenced CDR3 bases are TGCAGCGTTGACCGGGGGGAAGAGACC.

Turning to this clone: Read sequence stops 3 residues before the CDR3 end, and the germline J gene provides the missing end. The chain couples TRBV18 to TRBJ1-1; TRBD1 is a possible D gene (5 bases). Trimming shortened V by 6 bases and J by 4 bases, and 15 bases separated the two germline ends. The CDR3 covers 14 residues. Germline V CDR1 and CDR2: KGHSH, LQKENI. Incomplete CDR3 DNA: TGTGCCAGCTCCCCGGCCCAGGGCGGCACTGAA. Translating it yields CASSPAQGGTE. The entire CDR3 reads CASSPAQGGTEAFF.